This T cell receptor beta chain was captured in a study of T cell repertoires in cytomegalovirus infection. The V gene's germline CDR1 is SQVTM and CDR2 ANQGSEA. V lost 7 bases and J lost 10, with 22 bases in between. CDR3 length: 13 amino acids. One entry per CDR3 protein results from TCRdb running MiXCR on the reads. The repertoire has about 400,000 distinct CDR3 sequences, around a sixth of them found once; the top ten carry around 8.6%. The chain uses TRBV29-1 and TRBJ1-1; TRBD1 is a possible D gene (6 bases). Sequenced sample: PBMCs. The source is a human donor in good health (CMV status not recorded). Some clones in this sample may be carry-over from other donors' samples. CDR3 loop: CSARPGQSFGAFF. CDR3 DNA sequence: TGCAGCGCCCGACCTGGACAGTCCTTCGGAGCTTTCTTT.